This T cell receptor (beta chain) was sequenced in a study of T cells in Graves' hyperthyroidism and ophthalmopathy. The TCR beta CDR3 regions underwent amplification using RNA transcripts as the source. Primed by the HTBI set, a first-round RT-PCR was run on the TCR CDR3. TCRdb re-derived calls from the multiplex PCR reads in MiXCR, one entry per CDR3 protein. The repertoire holds around 700,000 distinct CDR3 sequences, with approximately 40% as singletons. The length of the CDR3 is 14 residues. The germline V gene has CDR1 SQVTM and CDR2 ANQGSEA. V lost 5 bases, J lost 0 bases, and 7 bases stayed unmatched.

The sequence came from a woman aged 40 to 50 with Graves' hyperthyroidism. The chain uses TRBV29-1 and TRBJ2-7; 7 bases line up with TRBD1. The sequenced material came from blood. CDR3 in amino acids: CSVSPTGNSYEQYF. DNA of the CDR3: TGCAGCGTTTCGCCGACAGGGAACTCCTACGAGCAGTACTTC.